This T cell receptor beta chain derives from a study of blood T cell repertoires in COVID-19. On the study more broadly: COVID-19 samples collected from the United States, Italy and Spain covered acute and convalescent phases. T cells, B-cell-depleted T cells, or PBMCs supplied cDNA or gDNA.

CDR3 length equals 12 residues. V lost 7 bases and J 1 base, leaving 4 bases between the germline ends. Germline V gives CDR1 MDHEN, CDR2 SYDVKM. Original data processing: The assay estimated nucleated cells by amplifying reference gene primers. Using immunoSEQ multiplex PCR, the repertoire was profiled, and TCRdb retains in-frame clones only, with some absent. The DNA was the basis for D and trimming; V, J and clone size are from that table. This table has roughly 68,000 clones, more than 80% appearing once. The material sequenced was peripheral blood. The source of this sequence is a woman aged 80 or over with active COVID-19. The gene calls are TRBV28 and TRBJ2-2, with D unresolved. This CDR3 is CASNQNTGELFF. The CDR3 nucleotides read TGTGCCAGCAATCAGAACACCGGGGAGCTGTTTTTT. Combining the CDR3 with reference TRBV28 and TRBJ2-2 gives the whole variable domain DVKVTQSSRYLVKRTGEKVFLECVQDMDHENMFWYRQDPGLGLRLIYFSYDVKMKEKGDIPEGYSVSREKKERFSLILESASTNQTSMYLCASNQNTGELFFGEGSRLTVL.